The table lists the clone carrying this T cell receptor beta chain with many counts. Its antigen is not identified. The data stem from a study of neurological immune-mediated disorders. The cDNA was synthesized by 5'RACE incorporating 10-nucleotide random UMIs. Per sequencing run, 15-18 subjects together gave over 170 million TCR-beta sequences. TCRdb redid the calling of the 5' RACE reads with MiXCR, one entry per CDR3 protein. The data show approximately 58,000 distinct CDR3 sequences, approximately 10% seen once. Study observations and caveats: Expanded clones shared no CDR3 amino acid sequences across subjects, suggesting private repertoires in all groups.

Germline values: CDR1 MNHEY, CDR2 SVGAGI. V gave up 5 bases and J gave up 4 bases, with 26 bases separating them. The CDR3 totals 18 residues. The healthy controls volunteered at a blood bank in Maryland, USA. The TCR comes from a man between 60 and 75 years old in good health. Specimen: PBMCs. The V gene is TRBV6-5, the J gene TRBJ1-1; tentatively, D is TRBD1 (6 bases). In DNA, the CDR3 is TGTGCCAGCAGTCCCACTCTAGGGGGGAACCAGGGTGTCACTGAAGCTTTCTTT. It encodes CASSPTLGGNQGVTEAFF.